The 20 T cell receptor beta chains presented below share a single source sample, sequenced in a study of cytomegalovirus exposure and HLA in healthy donors. PCR involved 60 Vbeta and 13 Jbeta primers. The data were produced by immunoSEQ multiplex PCR, yet TCRdb's version contains in-frame clones alone and is incomplete. The sample shows around 150,000 clones, 75% to 80% of them seen only once. Material: PBMCs. The receptors originated from a man between 18 and 35 years old in good health and CMV-seronegative.

The chain carries TRBV12-1 and TRBJ1-4; the table's D call, TRBD1, was not checked against the DNA. TRBV12-1 constitutes a pseudogene. The CDR3 is made up of 18 amino acids. Written as DNA, the CDR3 is TGTGCCAGGGAACCGGGACAGGGGTTCGGTGCAACTAATGAAAAACTGTTTTTT. Its translation is CAREPGQGFGATNEKLFF.

The rearrangement links TRBV5-1 to TRBJ2-3; no firm D call. The CDR3 is 14 residues long. V was clipped by 2 bases and J by 2 bases, with 9 bases between them. Per the germline V gene, CDR1 is SGHRS and CDR2 is YFSETQ. The CDR3 DNA reads as TGCGCCAGCAGCTTAAGGAGTGACACAGATACGCAGTATTTT. Residues: CASSLRSDTDTQYF.

This clone was counted once. The chain employs TRBV27 and TRBJ2-7; D possibly corresponds to TRBD2 (6 bases). CDR3 length equals 13 residues. The germline CDR1 and CDR2 sequences are MNHEY and SMNVEV (reference sequence). Deletions cut 6 bases from V and 7 bases from J, with 16 bases between. CDR3 protein: CASRAGRAGEQYF. The CDR3 region has the DNA TGTGCCAGCAGGGCCGGGCGGGCGGGAGAGCAGTACTTC.

The chain couples TRBV9 to TRBJ2-7; 10 bases line up with TRBD2. The CDR3 runs 16 residues. Trimming took 0 bases from V and 7 from J; bases not matched to a gene: 10. The V gene's germline CDR1 is SGDLS and CDR2 YYNGEE. CDR3 sequence reads: CASSVAGSGGPREQYF. The CDR3 coding sequence is TGTGCCAGCAGCGTAGCAGGTAGCGGGGGGCCGCGGGAGCAGTACTTC.

This chain connects TRBV28 to TRBJ2-3; possibly TRBD2 for D (6 bases). Germline V CDR1 and CDR2: MDHEN, SYDVKM. The V end lost 9 bases, the J end lost 4 bases, and 20 bases lay between the germline ends. The CDR3 runs to 15 residues. CDR3: CASPPPSARPDTQYF. The CDR3 DNA reads TGTGCCAGTCCCCCCCCTAGCGCGCGGCCAGATACGCAGTATTTT.

The V gene is TRBV7-6, the J gene TRBJ1-5; unclear D gene. This CDR3 has 14 residues. The V end was cut by 5 bases, the J end by 7 bases, with 15 bases between. The germline V gene has CDR1 SGHVS and CDR2 FNYEAQ. The CDR3 loop is CASSPVQGGQPQHF. The CDR3 DNA reads as TGTGCCAGCAGCCCCGTACAAGGCGGGCAGCCCCAGCATTTT.

The V gene is TRBV7-3, the J gene TRBJ1-1; D gene uncertain. Germline CDR1 is SGHTA and CDR2 is FQGTGA. V was pared by 5 bases and J by 1 base, with 8 bases between. This CDR3 has 13 amino acids. DNA of the CDR3: TGTGCCAGCAGCCTTACACAGAACACTGAAGCTTTCTTT. Translated, it gives CASSLTQNTEAFF.

The chain joins TRBV18 to TRBJ1-6; 9 bases are shared with TRBD1. The CDR3 spans 17 residues. Germline V CDR1 and CDR2: KGHSH, LQKENI. After removal of 3 bases from V and 7 bases from J, the junction contained 10 bases not matched to a gene. The CDR3 protein is CASSPSTGGYRNSPLHF. DNA for the CDR3: TGTGCCAGCTCACCTTCTACAGGGGGCTATAGAAATTCACCCCTCCACTTT.

This chain joins TRBV6-1 and TRBJ1-6, with D perhaps TRBD1 (5 bases). CDR1 MNHNS and CDR2 SASEGT come from the germline V gene. Trimming cost V 8 bases and J 5 bases, with 13 bases left between them. The CDR3 consists of 14 residues. The chain's CDR3 is CASGGGRNNSPLHF. The CDR3, as DNA: TGTGCCAGCGGGGGGGGACGGAATAATTCACCCCTCCACTTT.

The V and J genes are TRBV2 and TRBJ1-2, with D perhaps TRBD1 (5 bases). Trimming shortened V by 6 bases and J by 8 bases, and 16 bases separated the two germline ends. The CDR3 is made up of 13 amino acids. Per germline, CDR1 SNHLY and CDR2 FYNNEI. The CDR3 bases are TGTGCCAGCAGGACCGGGACTCAGTTAGGCTACACCTTC. This codes for CASRTGTQLGYTF.

The chain links TRBV6-5 to TRBJ2-7; TRBD1 agrees at 11 bases. This CDR3 region has 11 residues. CDR1 and CDR2 from the germline V gene are MNHEY and SVGAGI. The CDR3 reads CASSNGQGAVV. For the CDR3, the DNA is TGTGCCAGCAGCAACGGACAGGGGGCGGTTGTC.

This sequence joins TRBV19 and TRBJ2-7, with 8 bases aligning to TRBD1. The CDR3 length is 15 residues. Germline lookup yields CDR1 LNHDA and CDR2 SQIVND (reference sequence). Trimming removed 5 bases from V and 3 bases from J; junction bases left unmatched: 9. The CDR3 is CASSFSRTGLYEQYF. In DNA form, the CDR3 reads TGTGCCAGTAGTTTCTCGCGGACAGGGCTCTACGAGCAGTACTTC.

This clone occurred a few times. V usage is TRBV11-2 and J usage is TRBJ1-1; no reliable D call. V was clipped by 2 bases and J by 1 base, with 5 bases between them. CDR3 size: 13 residues. From germline, CDR1 is SGHAT and CDR2 FQNNGV. Written as DNA, the CDR3 is TGTGCCAGCAGCTTAAAGCGGAACACTGAAGCTTTCTTT. Translating it yields CASSLKRNTEAFF.

The rearrangement uses TRBV29-1 and TRBJ2-3; D not certain. Trimming left V 7 bases short and J 2 bases short, with 13 bases between. The germline V gene encodes CDR1 SQVTM and CDR2 ANQGSEA. The CDR3 totals 13 residues. The chain's CDR3 is CSGAKYNTDTQYF. As DNA, the CDR3 is TGCAGCGGGGCGAAATATAACACAGATACGCAGTATTTT.

The rearrangement joins TRBV4-2 to TRBJ1-5, with D unclear. The CDR3 runs to 14 residues. Trimming pared 0 bases from V and 1 base from J, leaving 4 bases between. The germline V gene encodes CDR1 LGHNA and CDR2 YNFKEQ. The CDR3 DNA sequence: TGTGCCAGCAGCCAAGATCTCAGCAATCAGCCCCAGCATTTT. Translated: CASSQDLSNQPQHF.

Only a few counts were recorded for this clone. Other DNA sequences of this sample code for an identical CDR3. The rearrangement links TRBV29-1 to TRBJ1-1; D gene unclear. V gave up 4 bases and J gave up 5 bases, with 5 bases separating them. Germline-derived CDR1 and CDR2 are SQVTM and ANQGSEA. This CDR3 contains 10 residues. The CDR3 bases are TGCAGCGTTGGAGGGACTGAAGCTTTCTTT. Amino acid sequence: CSVGGTEAFF.

The chain combines TRBV7-6 with TRBJ2-7; D perhaps matches TRBD2 (6 bases). The germline V and J ends were trimmed by 1 base and 2 bases, with 9 bases remaining between them. The CDR3 extends over 14 amino acids. Germline V CDR1 and CDR2: SGHVS, FNYEAQ. For the CDR3, the DNA is TGTGCCAGCAGCTTAGACAGGACTACCTACGAGCAGTACTTC. Translation gives CASSLDRTTYEQYF. The full variable domain, rest sourced from reference TRBV7-6 and TRBJ2-7, is GAGVSQSPRYKVTKRGQDVALRCDPISGHVSLYWYRQALGQGPEFLTYFNYEAQQDKSGLPNDRFSAERPEGSISTLTIQRTEQRDSAMYRCASSLDRTTYEQYFGPGTRLTVT.

This clone was picked up a small number of times. V is TRBV7-6 and J is TRBJ1-4; 7 bases agree with TRBD1. Losses at the gene ends were 5 bases for V and 7 bases for J; bases not matched to a gene: 7. Looked up from germline, CDR1 is SGHVS and CDR2 is FNYEAQ. This CDR3 has 14 residues. The CDR3 loop is CASSPRGHGEKLFF. CDR3 sequence (DNA): TGTGCCAGCAGCCCAAGGGGGCATGGTGAAAAACTGTTTTTT.

The genes are TRBV6-1 and TRBJ2-1; TRBD1 aligns across 9 bases. Per the germline V gene, CDR1 is MNHNS and CDR2 is SASEGT. V shed 1 base, J shed 6 bases, and the junction held 4 bases outside the gene matches. The CDR3 totals 15 residues. CDR3 bases: TGTGCCAGCAGTGAAGTGGGACAGGGAACCAATGAGCAGTTCTTC. Translation gives CASSEVGQGTNEQFF.

This clone was recorded only once. The chain uses TRBV5-1 and TRBJ2-3; TRBD1 aligns across 8 bases. The CDR3 covers 16 residues. Trimming took 0 bases from V and 0 from J; bases not matched to a gene: 3. Germline V gene sequence: CDR1 SGHRS, CDR2 YFSETQ. Here the CDR3 DNA reads TGCGCCAGCAGCTTGGCCCACAGGGGGAGCACAGATACGCAGTATTTT. It is translated as CASSLAHRGSTDTQYF.